Sequencing of this T cell receptor beta chain was carried out in a study of CD8+ T cells in alopecia areata. Treatment in this sample: oral pan-JAK inhibitor, 5-10 mg twice daily. CDR1 and CDR2 (germline): MNHEY, SMNVEV (reference sequence). V shed 5 bases and J 7 bases; nucleotides not matched to a gene: 8. The CDR3 consists of 14 residues. Following RNA extraction, reverse transcription yielded cDNA that acted as the sequencing template. Produced via immunoSEQ multiplex PCR; TCRdb's table is partial and in-frame only. The sample yields fewer than 250,000 clones, roughly three fifths seen once. J is TRBJ2-4 and V is TRBV27, with TRBD1 identical over 7 bases. Sequencing used CD4+ T cells sorted from blood, obtained at week 4, from a patient treated with tofacitinib. The sequence derives from a human donor with alopecia areata. CDR3 bases: TGTGCCAGCAGTGAGGGACAGCGGTCGAACATTCAGTACTTC. It codes for CASSEGQRSNIQYF.